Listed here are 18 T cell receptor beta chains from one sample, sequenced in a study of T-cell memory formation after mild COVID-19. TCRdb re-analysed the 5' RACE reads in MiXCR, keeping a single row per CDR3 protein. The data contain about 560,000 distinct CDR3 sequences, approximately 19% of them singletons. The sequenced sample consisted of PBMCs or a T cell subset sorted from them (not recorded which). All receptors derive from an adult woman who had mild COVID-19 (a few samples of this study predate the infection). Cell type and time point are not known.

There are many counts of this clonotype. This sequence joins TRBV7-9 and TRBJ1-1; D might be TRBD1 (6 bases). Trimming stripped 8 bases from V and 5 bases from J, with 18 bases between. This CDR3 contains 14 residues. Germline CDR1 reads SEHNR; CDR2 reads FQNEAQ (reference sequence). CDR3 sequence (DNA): TGTGCCAGCGGCACAGGAGGGGGGGCGACTGAAGCTTTCTTT. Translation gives CASGTGGGATEAFF.

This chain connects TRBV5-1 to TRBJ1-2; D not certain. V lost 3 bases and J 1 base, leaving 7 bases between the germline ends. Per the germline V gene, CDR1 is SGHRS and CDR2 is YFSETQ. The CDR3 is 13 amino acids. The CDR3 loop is CASSYASNYGYTF. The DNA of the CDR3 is TGCGCCAGCAGCTATGCGAGTAACTATGGCTACACCTTC.

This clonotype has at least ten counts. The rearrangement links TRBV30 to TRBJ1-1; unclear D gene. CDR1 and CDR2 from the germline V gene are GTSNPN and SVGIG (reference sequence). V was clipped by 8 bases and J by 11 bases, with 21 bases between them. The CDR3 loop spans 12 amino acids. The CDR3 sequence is CAGRFVAGPAFF. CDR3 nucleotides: TGTGCCGGTCGGTTCGTCGCGGGCCCCGCTTTCTTT.

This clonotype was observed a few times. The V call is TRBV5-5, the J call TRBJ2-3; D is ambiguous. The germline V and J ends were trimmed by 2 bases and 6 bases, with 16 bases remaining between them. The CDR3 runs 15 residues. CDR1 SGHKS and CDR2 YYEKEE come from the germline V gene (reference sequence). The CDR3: CASSFLLVINDTQYF. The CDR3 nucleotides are TGTGCCAGCAGCTTCTTGCTAGTCATAAACGATACGCAGTATTTT.

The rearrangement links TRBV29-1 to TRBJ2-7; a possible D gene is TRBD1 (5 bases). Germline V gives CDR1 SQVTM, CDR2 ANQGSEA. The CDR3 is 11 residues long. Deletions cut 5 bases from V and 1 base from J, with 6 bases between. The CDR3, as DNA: TGCAGCGTTACAGGTTCCTACGAGCAGTACTTC. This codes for CSVTGSYEQYF.

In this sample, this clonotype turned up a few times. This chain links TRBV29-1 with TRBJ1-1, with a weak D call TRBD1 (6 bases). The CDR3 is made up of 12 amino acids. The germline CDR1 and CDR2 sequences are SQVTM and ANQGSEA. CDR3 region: CVGGRLNTEAFF. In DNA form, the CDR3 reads TGCGTGGGGGGGCGATTGAACACTGAAGCTTTCTTT.

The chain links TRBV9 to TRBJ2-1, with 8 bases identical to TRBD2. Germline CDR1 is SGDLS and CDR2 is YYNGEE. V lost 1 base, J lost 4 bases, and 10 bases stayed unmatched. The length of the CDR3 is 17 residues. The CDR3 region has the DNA TGTGCCAGCAGCGTAAATCGGATTGCGGGGGGTTACAATGAGCAGTTCTTC. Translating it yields CASSVNRIAGGYNEQFF.

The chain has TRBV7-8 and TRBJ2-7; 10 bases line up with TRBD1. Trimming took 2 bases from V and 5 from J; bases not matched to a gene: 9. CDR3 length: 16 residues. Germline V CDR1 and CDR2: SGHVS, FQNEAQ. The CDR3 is CASSLSIWTGGDEQYF. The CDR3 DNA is TGTGCCAGCAGCTTAAGTATATGGACAGGGGGAGACGAGCAGTACTTC.

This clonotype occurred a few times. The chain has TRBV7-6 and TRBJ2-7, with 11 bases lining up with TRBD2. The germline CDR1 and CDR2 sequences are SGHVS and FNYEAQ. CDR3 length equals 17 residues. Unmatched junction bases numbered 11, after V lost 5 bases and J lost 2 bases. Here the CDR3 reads CASSDRGTSGGTYEQYF. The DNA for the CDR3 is TGTGCCAGCAGCGATCGAGGGACTAGCGGAGGGACCTACGAGCAGTACTTC.

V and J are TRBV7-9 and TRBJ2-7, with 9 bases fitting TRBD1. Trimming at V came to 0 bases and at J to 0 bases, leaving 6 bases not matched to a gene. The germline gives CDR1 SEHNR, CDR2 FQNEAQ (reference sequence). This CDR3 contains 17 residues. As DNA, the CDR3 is TGTGCCAGCAGCTTAGCGCAAACAGGGGGCGGCTCCTACGAGCAGTACTTC. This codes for CASSLAQTGGGSYEQYF.

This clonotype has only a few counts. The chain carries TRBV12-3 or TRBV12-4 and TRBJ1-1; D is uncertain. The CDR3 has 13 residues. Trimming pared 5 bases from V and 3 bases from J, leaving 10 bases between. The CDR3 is CASSPIRDTEAFF. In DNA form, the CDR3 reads TGTGCCAGCAGTCCTATTAGAGACACTGAAGCTTTCTTT.

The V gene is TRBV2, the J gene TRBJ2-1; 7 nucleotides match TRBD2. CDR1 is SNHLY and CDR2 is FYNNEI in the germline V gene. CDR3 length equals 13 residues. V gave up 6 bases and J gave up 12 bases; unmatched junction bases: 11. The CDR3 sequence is CASSLGTTARQFF. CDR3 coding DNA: TGTGCCAGCAGCCTGGGGACTACTGCTCGGCAGTTCTTC.

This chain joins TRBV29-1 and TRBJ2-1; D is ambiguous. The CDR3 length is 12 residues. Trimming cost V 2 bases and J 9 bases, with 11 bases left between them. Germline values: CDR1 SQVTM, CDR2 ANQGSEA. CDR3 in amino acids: CSVEPEAAEQFF. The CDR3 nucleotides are TGCAGCGTTGAACCCGAGGCGGCTGAGCAGTTCTTC.

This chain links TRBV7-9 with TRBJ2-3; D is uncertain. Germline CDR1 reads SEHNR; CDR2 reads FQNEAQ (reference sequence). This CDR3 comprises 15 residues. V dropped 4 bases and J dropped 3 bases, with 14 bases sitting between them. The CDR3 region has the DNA TGTGCCAGCAGCTCTCGCAAGGGTGTGACAGATACGCAGTATTTT. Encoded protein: CASSSRKGVTDTQYF.

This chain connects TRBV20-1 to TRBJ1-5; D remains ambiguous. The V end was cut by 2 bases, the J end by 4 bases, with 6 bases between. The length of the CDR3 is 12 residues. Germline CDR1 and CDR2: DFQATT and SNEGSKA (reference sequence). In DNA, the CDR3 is TGCAGTGCTAGAAATTTGAATCAGCCCCAGCATTTT. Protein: CSARNLNQPQHF.

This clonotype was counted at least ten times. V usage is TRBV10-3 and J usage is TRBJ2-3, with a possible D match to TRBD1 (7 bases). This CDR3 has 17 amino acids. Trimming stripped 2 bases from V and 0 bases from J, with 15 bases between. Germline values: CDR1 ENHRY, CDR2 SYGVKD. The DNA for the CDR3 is TGTGCCATCAGTGAGACGGCGGGACAGCTTAGCACAGATACGCAGTATTTT. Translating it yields CAISETAGQLSTDTQYF.

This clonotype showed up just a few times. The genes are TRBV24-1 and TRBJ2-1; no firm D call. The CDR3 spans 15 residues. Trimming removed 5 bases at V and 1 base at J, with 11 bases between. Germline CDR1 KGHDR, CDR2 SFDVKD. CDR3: CATSGRAESYNEQFF. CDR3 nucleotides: TGTGCCACCAGTGGTCGCGCTGAGTCCTACAATGAGCAGTTCTTC.

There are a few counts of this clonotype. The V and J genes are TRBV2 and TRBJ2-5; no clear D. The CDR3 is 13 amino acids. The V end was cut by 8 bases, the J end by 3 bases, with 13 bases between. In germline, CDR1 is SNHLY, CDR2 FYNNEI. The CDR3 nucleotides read TGTGCCAGCGACCCAGGAAGGAAAGAGACCCAGTACTTC. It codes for CASDPGRKETQYF.